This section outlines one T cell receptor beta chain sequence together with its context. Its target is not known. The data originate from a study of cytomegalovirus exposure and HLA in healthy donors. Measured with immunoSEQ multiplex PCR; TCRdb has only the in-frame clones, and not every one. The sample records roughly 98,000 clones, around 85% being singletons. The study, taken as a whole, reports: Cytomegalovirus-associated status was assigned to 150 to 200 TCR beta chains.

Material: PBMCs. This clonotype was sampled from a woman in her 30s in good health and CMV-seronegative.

CDR3 in DNA: TGTGCCAGCAGTCCCCCAGACAGGGTTAATCAGCCCCAGCATTTT. Encoded protein: CASSPPDRVNQPQHF. The chain combines TRBV28 with TRBJ1-5, with TRBD1 identical over 7 bases. J was trimmed by 4 bases and V by 5 bases; bases with no gene match: 8. Germline loops: CDR1 MDHEN, CDR2 SYDVKM. This CDR3 spans 15 amino acids. Looking up the rest from reference TRBV28 and TRBJ1-5 gives the full variable domain: DVKVTQSSRYLVKRTGEKVFLECVQDMDHENMFWYRQDPGLGLRLIYFSYDVKMKEKGDIPEGYSVSREKKERFSLILESASTNQTSMYLCASSPPDRVNQPQHFGDGTRLSIL.